Each of the 20 T cell receptor beta chains below was sequenced from the same sample in a study of blood T cell repertoires in COVID-19. Clones were read by immunoSEQ multiplex PCR, and TCRdb kept only the in-frame ones, dropping some. The data contain 150,000 to 200,000 clones, under 85% of them singletons. Sequencing was carried out using peripheral blood. The receptors stem from a woman older than 75 with acute or convalescent COVID-19.

The gene calls are TRBV3-1 (or the pseudogene TRBV3-2) and TRBJ1-1; D is undetermined. The CDR3 extends over 15 amino acids. CDR1 is LGHDT, CDR2 YNNKEL, per germline (reference sequence). V was clipped by 0 bases and J by 4 bases, with 12 bases between them. The CDR3: CASSQDTGSFTEAFF. The CDR3 DNA is TGTGCCAGCAGCCAAGATACCGGTTCCTTCACTGAAGCTTTCTTT.

The V gene is TRBV11-2, the J gene TRBJ2-5; no clear D. Per the germline V gene, CDR1 is SGHAT and CDR2 is FQNNGV. Trimming pared 5 bases from V and 2 bases from J, leaving 12 bases between. The CDR3 is 14 residues long. CDR3 nucleotides: TGTGCCAGCAGCCCCCCTGTGGCTCAAGAGACCCAGTACTTC. This gives the protein CASSPPVAQETQYF.

This sequence joins TRBV5-1 and TRBJ1-1; D possibly corresponds to TRBD1 (6 bases). Trimming cost V 3 bases and J 1 base, with 13 bases left between them. CDR3 length: 15 residues. The V gene's germline CDR1 is SGHRS and CDR2 YFSETQ. The CDR3 sequence: CASSSTGTTNTEAFF. DNA of the CDR3: TGCGCCAGCAGCTCGACAGGAACTACGAACACTGAAGCTTTCTTT.

V and J are TRBV6-2 or TRBV6-3 and TRBJ2-2, with TRBD2 matching over 12 bases. The CDR3 length is 16 residues. Germline lookup yields CDR1 MNHEY and CDR2 SVGEGT. J lost 7 bases, V lost 4 bases, and 7 bases had no gene match. This CDR3 is CASSFLAGGPGGELFF. As DNA, the CDR3 is TGTGCCAGCAGTTTCCTAGCGGGAGGGCCCGGCGGGGAGCTGTTTTTT.

This clone was seen more than once but under ten times. The chain uses TRBV5-4 and TRBJ2-2, with D perhaps TRBD1 (6 bases). CDR3 length: 14 amino acids. The germline V and J ends were trimmed by 3 bases and 6 bases, with 12 bases remaining between them. Germline CDR1 reads SGHNT; CDR2 reads YYREEE (reference sequence). CDR3 amino acids: CASSWPGAAGELFF. CDR3 coding DNA: TGTGCCAGCAGCTGGCCAGGGGCCGCCGGGGAGCTGTTTTTT.

The chain joins TRBV3-1 (or the pseudogene TRBV3-2) to TRBJ2-5; weak D call: TRBD1 (5 bases). CDR3 length: 17 residues. CDR1 and CDR2 (germline): LGHDT, YNNKEL (reference sequence). Trimming left V 3 bases short and J 7 bases short, with 24 bases between. Written as DNA, the CDR3 is TGTGCCAGCAGCCATGGGATCCCCTCCTGGCCTGGGGCGACCCAGTACTTC. Its translation: CASSHGIPSWPGATQYF.

This clone was seen a handful of times. The chain combines TRBV24-1 with TRBJ2-4, with 9 bases aligning to TRBD1. V shed 4 bases, J shed 7 bases, and the junction held 4 bases outside the gene matches. The germline V gene has CDR1 KGHDR and CDR2 SFDVKD. The CDR3 spans 14 residues. The CDR3 DNA reads as TGTGCCACCAGTGAAGGTGGACAGGGGAACATTCAGTACTTC. Protein product: CATSEGGQGNIQYF.

The chain carries TRBV29-1 and TRBJ2-2; tentatively, D is TRBD2 (5 bases). Germline CDR1 is SQVTM and CDR2 is ANQGSEA. The CDR3 sequence is 13 residues long. V was pared by 2 bases and J by 7 bases, with 11 bases between. The CDR3 loop is CSVERQAGGELFF. The CDR3 nucleotides are TGCAGCGTTGAACGGCAGGCGGGCGGGGAGCTGTTTTTT.

The V and J genes are TRBV27 and TRBJ2-5; 7 bases fit TRBD2. The J call is in doubt because the DNA end fits TRBJ2-7 better. CDR3 length: 16 amino acids. The V gene's germline CDR1 is MNHEY and CDR2 SMNVEV (reference sequence). The CDR3 DNA reads as TGTGCCAGCAGTTTAGGGGAAGCGGGAAGGGGCTACGAGCAGTACTTC. It yields the protein CASSLGEAGRGYEQYF.

The chain recombines TRBV30 with TRBJ2-2; TRBD2 matches 7 bases. Germline V gene sequence: CDR1 GTSNPN, CDR2 SVGIG (reference sequence). CDR3 length equals 14 residues. Trimming removed 8 bases from V and 7 bases from J; junction bases left unmatched: 13. The CDR3: CAGEGILMVGELFF. The CDR3 DNA reads TGTGCCGGGGAGGGGATCTTAATGGTCGGGGAGCTGTTTTTT.

This clone was seen a handful of times. The chain recombines TRBV7-2 with TRBJ2-1, with D possibly being TRBD1 (7 bases). The CDR3 is 13 amino acids. The ends were cut back, 5 bases at V and 5 bases at J, with 10 bases in the middle. CDR1 and CDR2 from the germline V gene are SGHTA and FQGNSA. The CDR3 is CASSAGGNNEQFF. The CDR3 DNA reads as TGTGCCAGCAGCGCAGGGGGGAACAATGAGCAGTTCTTC.

The rearrangement joins TRBV30 to TRBJ2-5; possibly TRBD1 for D (6 bases). CDR3 size: 12 residues. V gave up 3 bases and J gave up 4 bases, with 9 bases separating them. Germline CDR1 GTSNPN, CDR2 SVGIG (reference sequence). The CDR3 sequence: CAWRGAGETQYF. The CDR3 DNA reads TGTGCCTGGAGGGGGGCAGGAGAGACCCAGTACTTC. Together with reference TRBV30 and TRBJ2-5, the CDR3 gives the full variable domain: SQTIHQWPATLVQPVGSPLSLECTVEGTSNPNLYWYRQAAGRGLQLLFYSVGIGQISSEVPQNLSASRPQDRQFILSSKKLLLSDSGFYLCAWRGAGETQYFGPGTRLLVL.

The chain carries TRBV15 and TRBJ2-5; perhaps TRBD2 as D (6 bases). Looked up from germline, CDR1 is LNHNV and CDR2 is YYDKDF (reference sequence). V lost 4 bases and J lost 1, with 10 bases in between. The CDR3 sequence is 14 residues long. The CDR3 DNA reads TGTGCCACCAGCACGCGGGGAGGCCAAGAGACCCAGTACTTC. It encodes CATSTRGGQETQYF.

The chain carries TRBV7-9 and TRBJ2-7, with D uncertain. The germline V gene encodes CDR1 SEHNR and CDR2 FQNEAQ (reference sequence). This CDR3 has 13 residues. V lost 7 bases, J lost 3 bases, and 13 bases lay in between. The CDR3 nucleotides are TGTGCCAGCACCCAAGCTGGCAGCTACGAGCAGTACTTC. It translates to CASTQAGSYEQYF.

This chain connects TRBV9 to TRBJ1-5; D may be TRBD1 (5 bases). CDR1 is SGDLS, CDR2 YYNGEE, per germline. V was shortened by 4 bases and J by 3 bases, with 14 bases between the two germline ends. The CDR3 spans 15 residues. The CDR3 reads CASSPGGGDNQPQHF. The DNA for the CDR3 is TGTGCCAGCAGCCCCGGGGGAGGGGACAATCAGCCCCAGCATTTT.

This clone was counted once. This sequence joins TRBV7-6 and TRBJ2-7, with a weak D call TRBD2 (5 bases). Per germline, CDR1 SGHVS and CDR2 FNYEAQ. The CDR3 contains 16 residues. Trimming left V 5 bases short and J 0 bases short, with 17 bases between. CDR3 region: CASSRLAGHSSYEQYF. The CDR3 DNA reads TGTGCCAGCAGCCGCCTGGCGGGCCACAGCTCCTACGAGCAGTACTTC.

The chain is built from TRBV19 and TRBJ1-5; TRBD1 is a possible D gene (5 bases). From germline, CDR1 is LNHDA and CDR2 SQIVND (reference sequence). With 10 bases removed from V and 3 bases from J, the gap between germline ends came to 10 bases. This CDR3 comprises 12 residues. In nucleotides, the CDR3 is TGTGCCACCTCAGGGTCCAATCAGCCCCAGCATTTT. It yields the protein CATSGSNQPQHF.

This clone occurred once. The junction departs from the called germline gene at one end, perhaps through a read error. This rearrangement joins TRBV7-2 to TRBJ2-1; 9 bases are a match to TRBD2. This CDR3 region has 15 residues. CDR1 is SGHTA and CDR2 is FQGNSA in the germline V gene. This CDR3 reads CASSVAGAGWNEQFF. DNA of the CDR3: TGTGCCAGCAGCGTAGCGGGGGCAGGGTGGAATGAGCAGTTCTTC.

The gene calls are TRBV2 and TRBJ1-5, with D possibly being TRBD1 (6 bases). Germline V gene lookup returns CDR1 SNHLY and CDR2 FYNNEI. The CDR3 consists of 15 residues. The ends were cut back, 6 bases at V and 2 bases at J, with 14 bases in the middle. Here the CDR3 DNA reads TGTGCCAGCAGAGGGACACCAGGACGCAATCAGCCCCAGCATTTT. The encoded protein is CASRGTPGRNQPQHF. Together with reference TRBV2 and TRBJ1-5, the CDR3 gives the full variable domain: EPEVTQTPSHQVTQMGQEVILRCVPISNHLYFYWYRQILGQKVEFLVSFYNNEISEKSEIFDDQFSVERPDGSNFTLKIRSTKLEDSAMYFCASRGTPGRNQPQHFGDGTRLSIL.

V is TRBV9 and J is TRBJ2-2; 15 nucleotides align to TRBD2. The CDR3 consists of 19 residues. V was pared by 3 bases and J by 4 bases, with 10 bases of the junction left unmatched. Germline V gives CDR1 SGDLS, CDR2 YYNGEE. The CDR3 DNA reads TGTGCCAGCAGCGCCCCCGGGACTAGCGGGGGGCGGCTCACCGGGGAGCTGTTTTTT. Protein product: CASSAPGTSGGRLTGELFF.